The 13 T cell receptor beta chains below come from one sample, sequenced in a study of blood T cell repertoires in COVID-19. Clones were read by immunoSEQ multiplex PCR, and TCRdb kept only the in-frame ones, dropping some. The data show a few hundred thousand clones, roughly 88% seen once. Sequenced: PBMCs or T cells enriched from blood (not recorded which). The receptors shown here come from a young man who had recovered from COVID-19.

The rearrangement joins TRBV18 to TRBJ1-1; possible D gene TRBD1, 5 bases. CDR3 size: 17 residues. Germline V lookup: CDR1 KGHSH, CDR2 LQKENI. Trimming shortened V by 7 bases and J by 4 bases, and 25 bases separated the two germline ends. As DNA, the CDR3 is TGTGCCAGCTTACCCCAGGGATCGGGAAGGGGAGGCACTGAAGCTTTCTTT. Amino acids: CASLPQGSGRGGTEAFF.

The rearrangement joins TRBV19 to TRBJ2-7, with D perhaps TRBD2 (7 bases). Deletions cut 3 bases from V and 2 bases from J, with 14 bases between. The CDR3 runs to 15 residues. Looked up from germline, CDR1 is LNHDA and CDR2 is SQIVND (reference sequence). CDR3 sequence reads: CASSMGAGATYEQYF. In nucleotides, the CDR3 is TGTGCCAGTAGTATGGGGGCGGGGGCCACCTACGAGCAGTACTTC.

The V gene is TRBV3-1 (or the pseudogene TRBV3-2), the J gene TRBJ1-3; unclear D gene. The CDR3 loop spans 14 amino acids. Germline values: CDR1 LGHDT, CDR2 YNNKEL (reference sequence). V shed 1 base and J shed 4 bases, with 8 bases lying between them. CDR3 in DNA: TGTGCCAGCAGCCAAGTTTCCAGGGGAAACACCATATATTTT. This translates into CASSQVSRGNTIYF.

J is TRBJ1-5 and V is TRBV20-1; weak D call: TRBD1 (6 bases). Germline V gives CDR1 DFQATT, CDR2 SNEGSKA (reference sequence). There are 14 residues in the CDR3. Trimming stripped 3 bases from V and 5 bases from J, with 14 bases between. CDR3 sequence (DNA): TGCAGTGCTAGTTCGCCAGGGGCCGATCAGCCCCAGCATTTT. Residues: CSASSPGADQPQHF.

The chain combines TRBV7-2 with TRBJ2-2; a possible D gene is TRBD1 (6 bases). V was shortened by 0 bases and J by 5 bases, with 7 bases between the two germline ends. CDR1 SGHTA and CDR2 FQGNSA come from the germline V gene. The CDR3 consists of 14 residues. CDR3 region: CASSLAGGTGELFF. The CDR3 DNA follows: TGTGCCAGCAGCTTAGCAGGGGGAACCGGGGAGCTGTTTTTT.

The rearrangement joins TRBV27 to TRBJ2-7; 12 nucleotides agree with TRBD2. Germline values: CDR1 MNHEY, CDR2 SMNVEV (reference sequence). The CDR3 totals 14 residues. V lost 8 bases and J lost 4; bases outside the gene matches: 6. The DNA of the CDR3 is TGTGCCAGCCGAACACTAGCGGGGGGATACGAGCAGTACTTC. Its translation is CASRTLAGGYEQYF.

The chain uses TRBV5-6 and TRBJ2-1; 12 nucleotides match TRBD2. The CDR3 has 17 residues. The J segment lost 2 bases and the V segment lost 2 bases, leaving 5 bases of the junction unmatched. Germline lookup yields CDR1 SGHDT and CDR2 YYEEEE. The CDR3 coding sequence is TGTGCCAGCAGCTTAAGACTAGCGGGGGATACCTACAATGAGCAGTTCTTC. Translating gives CASSLRLAGDTYNEQFF.

The chain is built from TRBV6-5 and TRBJ2-2; possible D gene TRBD1, 5 bases. Germline-derived CDR1 and CDR2 are MNHEY and SVGAGI. The ends were cut back, 4 bases at V and 0 bases at J, with 12 bases in the middle. This CDR3 contains 16 residues. The CDR3 sequence: CASSLGPAPNTGELFF. The CDR3 DNA reads as TGTGCCAGCAGTTTGGGGCCCGCCCCGAACACCGGGGAGCTGTTTTTT.

This clone was found once. The J gene is TRBJ2-2, the V gene TRBV6-5; D remains ambiguous. The germline V gene encodes CDR1 MNHEY and CDR2 SVGAGI. V lost 2 bases to trimming and J lost 5 bases, with 6 bases between them. The CDR3 contains 13 residues. CDR3 sequence: CASSYGPTGELFF. The CDR3 DNA is TGTGCCAGCAGTTACGGGCCTACCGGGGAGCTGTTTTTT.

V gene TRBV5-1 combines with J gene TRBJ1-6; D is ambiguous. The germline gives CDR1 SGHRS, CDR2 YFSETQ. Trimming removed 0 bases at V and 6 bases at J, with 4 bases between. The length of the CDR3 is 13 residues. CDR3 residues: CASSLGLNSPLHF. In nucleotides, the CDR3 is TGCGCCAGCAGCTTGGGTCTTAATTCACCCCTCCACTTT.

This clone turned up a few times. Other nucleotide sequences in the sample specify the same CDR3. The rearrangement uses TRBV3-1 (or the pseudogene TRBV3-2) and TRBJ2-7, with D possibly TRBD2 on 5 matching bases. The V gene's germline CDR1 is LGHDT and CDR2 YNNKEL (reference sequence). V lost 1 base to trimming and J lost 7 bases, with 14 bases between them. This CDR3 spans 14 amino acids. This CDR3 is CASSQVARGGEQYF. Written as DNA, the CDR3 is TGTGCCAGCAGCCAAGTCGCTCGCGGCGGGGAGCAGTACTTC.

The rearrangement joins TRBV10-3 to TRBJ1-1, with unresolved D. The CDR3 is 12 residues long. In germline, CDR1 is ENHRY, CDR2 SYGVKD. The germline V and J ends were trimmed by 0 bases and 8 bases, with 7 bases remaining between them. This CDR3 reads CAISESRREAFF. CDR3 DNA: TGTGCCATCAGTGAGTCGCGCAGGGAAGCTTTCTTT.

This sequence joins TRBV21-1 and TRBJ1-1. TRBV21-1 is annotated as a pseudogene. The CDR3 runs to 14 residues. The CDR3 is CASSKLREGTEAFF. The CDR3 DNA reads as TGTGCCAGCAGCAAACTACGGGAAGGCACTGAAGCTTTCTTT.